One sample yielded the 32 T cell receptor beta chains listed below, sequenced in a study of Ad26.COV2.S vaccination and SARS-CoV-2 variants. Measured with immunoSEQ multiplex PCR; TCRdb has only the in-frame clones, and not every one. The sample contains hundreds of thousands of clones, 89% of which appear only once. Treatment described: some 19 received Ad26.COV2.S at low or high dose, single or two shots; five or six received placebo; per-sample allocation not given. Vaccine and placebo recipients were sampled on day 63 after the first injection. The material sequenced was peripheral blood, taken in a trial of Ad26.COV2.S vaccine versus placebo. These receptors were obtained from a person aged 18-60 years who received the Ad26.COV2.S COVID-19 vaccine or a placebo.

This chain links TRBV10-3 with TRBJ2-3; 7 nucleotides match TRBD1. Trimming at V came to 10 bases and at J to 1 base, leaving 8 bases not matched to a gene. The CDR3 sequence is 14 residues long. Germline CDR1 is ENHRY and CDR2 is SYGVKD. The CDR3 loop reads CASTRDSGTDTQYF. As DNA, the CDR3 is TGTGCCAGTACTCGGGACAGCGGCACAGATACGCAGTATTTT.

V is TRBV6-2 or TRBV6-3 and J is TRBJ2-1; 7 bases are a match to TRBD2. The length of the CDR3 is 15 residues. Germline values: CDR1 MNHEY, CDR2 SVGEGT. Trimming removed 5 bases from V and 1 base from J; junction bases left unmatched: 5. The CDR3 DNA sequence: TGTGCCAGCAGTCAAACTAGCGCGTCCTACAATGAGCAGTTCTTC. This sequence encodes CASSQTSASYNEQFF.

CDR3 sequence reads: CASSVGDRWGSNQPQHF. The DNA of the CDR3 is TGTGCCAGCAGCGTCGGGGACCGTTGGGGTAGCAATCAGCCCCAGCATTTT. The chain combines TRBV9 with TRBJ1-5, with D tentatively TRBD1 (5 bases). The V and J ends lost 2 bases and 0 bases respectively, with 15 bases between them. The CDR3 contains 17 residues. CDR1 and CDR2 (germline): SGDLS, YYNGEE.

V and J are TRBV6-5 and TRBJ1-1, with D unclear. From germline, CDR1 is MNHEY and CDR2 SVGAGI. The V end lost 10 bases, the J end lost 0 bases, and 12 bases lay between the germline ends. The CDR3 contains 13 residues. In DNA, the CDR3 is TGTGCCACCTTTAACCCTATGAACACTGAAGCTTTCTTT. This translates into CATFNPMNTEAFF.

The V call is TRBV5-8, the J call TRBJ2-3; 7 bases are a match to TRBD2. Germline values: CDR1 SGHTS, CDR2 YDEGEE. The CDR3 has 18 residues. V was pared by 0 bases and J by 0 bases, with 10 bases of the junction left unmatched. CDR3 nucleotides: TGTGCCAGCAGCTTGGGGGGGACTAATAAAAAAAGCACAGATACGCAGTATTTT. Translated, it gives CASSLGGTNKKSTDTQYF.

The chain employs TRBV25-1 and TRBJ1-6; D gene ambiguous. Trimming took off 1 base at V and 9 bases at J, with 13 bases between the two ends. CDR3 length: 15 amino acids. Germline assignment: CDR1 MGHDK and CDR2 SYGVNS. The DNA of the CDR3 is TGTGCCAGCAGTGAATCGGCAGCGTCGGTTTCACCCCTCCACTTT. It translates to CASSESAASVSPLHF.

In this sample, this clone turned up a few times. V is TRBV11-2 and J is TRBJ1-1, with D perhaps TRBD1 (5 bases). Germline V gene data show CDR1 as SGHAT and CDR2 as FQNNGV. There are 13 residues in the CDR3. V lost 6 bases and J 1 base, leaving 9 bases between the germline ends. CDR3 amino acids: CASSLTENTEAFF. CDR3 sequence (DNA): TGTGCCAGCAGTCTGACAGAGAACACTGAAGCTTTCTTT.

The CDR3 protein is CASTGFWNQPQHF. CDR3 DNA: TGTGCCAGTACAGGGTTTTGGAATCAGCCCCAGCATTTT. V gene TRBV19 combines with J gene TRBJ1-5; perhaps TRBD1 as D (5 bases). Germline values: CDR1 LNHDA, CDR2 SQIVND (reference sequence). Deletions cut 7 bases from V and 4 bases from J, with 11 bases between. The CDR3 runs to 13 residues.

V usage is TRBV9 and J usage is TRBJ2-5; a possible D gene is TRBD1 (5 bases). The CDR3 totals 14 residues. V dropped 4 bases and J dropped 0 bases, with 10 bases sitting between them. Germline V gene lookup returns CDR1 SGDLS and CDR2 YYNGEE. In DNA, the CDR3 is TGTGCCAGCAGCCTATCGACAGACCAAGAGACCCAGTACTTC. Its protein product is CASSLSTDQETQYF.

This clone appeared once. V usage is TRBV4-3 and J usage is TRBJ1-5; tentative D call: TRBD1 (6 bases). V was cut by 3 bases and J by 2 bases, with 14 bases left in between. CDR1 and CDR2 from the germline V gene are LGHNA and YSLEER. The CDR3 covers 16 residues. Here the CDR3 reads CASSQSQGHGNQPQHF. The CDR3 bases are TGCGCCAGCAGCCAGTCCCAGGGACATGGCAATCAGCCCCAGCATTTT.

V gene TRBV5-8 combines with J gene TRBJ1-4; TRBD1 might be the D (5 bases). Germline lookup yields CDR1 SGHTS and CDR2 YDEGEE. The germline V and J ends were trimmed by 3 bases and 2 bases, with 14 bases remaining between them. This CDR3 is built from 16 residues. In DNA, the CDR3 is TGTGCCAGCAGCTCGGGGACCGGGCGGACTAATGAAAAACTGTTTTTT. This sequence encodes CASSSGTGRTNEKLFF.

V usage is TRBV18 and J usage is TRBJ1-1; no clear D. Germline-derived CDR1 and CDR2 are KGHSH and LQKENI. This CDR3 comprises 16 residues. V was cut by 3 bases and J by 1 base, with 15 bases left in between. The CDR3 DNA sequence: TGTGCCAGCTCACCGACTGACGGGAACACGAACACTGAAGCTTTCTTT. Its translation: CASSPTDGNTNTEAFF.

The genes are TRBV5-1 and TRBJ1-1; no clear D. Looked up from germline, CDR1 is SGHRS and CDR2 is YFSETQ. The length of the CDR3 is 12 residues. Trimming removed 2 bases at V and 6 bases at J, with 8 bases between. CDR3 sequence reads: CASSLVGPEAFF. The DNA for the CDR3 is TGCGCCAGCAGCTTAGTCGGTCCTGAAGCTTTCTTT.

In regard to this clone: The junction does not match germline at one end; this may be a read error. The chain links TRBV19 to TRBJ2-7, with TRBD2 matching over 12 bases. The CDR3 contains 16 residues. Germline CDR1 is LNHDA and CDR2 is SQIVND (reference sequence). In nucleotides, the CDR3 is TGTGCCAGTAGTTTAGAAAGACTAGCGGGAGCGGGCGAGCAGTACTTC. Amino acids: CASSLERLAGAGEQYF.

The V call is TRBV6-4, the J call TRBJ2-1; TRBD2 agrees at 8 bases. V was clipped by 3 bases and J by 4 bases; unmatched bases: 5. Germline assignment: CDR1 MRHNA and CDR2 SNTAGT. The CDR3 consists of 15 residues. The CDR3 bases are TGTGCCAGCAGTGATAATCGGGGGGGTTACAATGAGCAGTTCTTC. This translates into CASSDNRGGYNEQFF.

The V and J genes are TRBV6-2 or TRBV6-3 and TRBJ2-3; 13 bases line up with TRBD2. V shed 2 bases and J 4 bases; nucleotides not matched to a gene: 9. This CDR3 is 18 amino acids long. CDR1 MNHEY and CDR2 SVGEGT come from the germline V gene. The CDR3 is CASSYPQTSGGGPDTQYF. The CDR3 region has the DNA TGTGCCAGCAGTTACCCCCAAACTAGCGGGGGGGGGCCAGATACGCAGTATTTT.

The chain is built from TRBV9 and TRBJ1-2, with D perhaps matching TRBD1 (6 bases). The germline gives CDR1 SGDLS, CDR2 YYNGEE. The V gene lost 4 bases and the J gene lost 4 bases, with 20 bases spanning the gap. The CDR3 contains 16 residues. This CDR3 is CASSQGGGRVSYGYTF. The CDR3 coding sequence is TGTGCCAGCAGCCAAGGCGGGGGGCGCGTGAGCTATGGCTACACCTTC.

The rearrangement uses TRBV27 and TRBJ2-3; 8 bases are shared with TRBD1. CDR3 length: 15 amino acids. The J segment lost 1 base and the V segment lost 5 bases, leaving 5 bases of the junction unmatched. Germline lookup yields CDR1 MNHEY and CDR2 SMNVEV (reference sequence). CDR3 sequence reads: CASSTQGEGTDTQYF. CDR3 nucleotide sequence: TGTGCCAGCAGTACACAGGGGGAAGGCACAGATACGCAGTATTTT.

The chain couples TRBV27 to TRBJ2-7; tentatively, D is TRBD2 (6 bases). The germline V and J ends were trimmed by 3 bases and 5 bases, with 14 bases remaining between them. Germline V CDR1 and CDR2: MNHEY, SMNVEV (reference sequence). The length of the CDR3 is 14 residues. The CDR3 sequence: CASSLDYRRHEQYF. The CDR3 DNA reads as TGTGCCAGCAGTTTGGACTACAGGCGCCACGAGCAGTACTTC.

The chain uses TRBV4-2 and TRBJ1-6; unclear D gene. The germline V gene encodes CDR1 LGHNA and CDR2 YNFKEQ. Trimming cost V 0 bases and J 9 bases, with 18 bases left between them. This CDR3 is built from 17 residues. CDR3 region: CASSQDLRPVLGSPLHF. Here the CDR3 DNA reads TGTGCCAGCAGCCAAGATCTGAGGCCGGTTCTCGGTTCACCCCTCCACTTT.

J is TRBJ1-5 and V is TRBV10-3; possible D gene TRBD1, 5 bases. This CDR3 region has 14 residues. Germline V gene lookup returns CDR1 ENHRY and CDR2 SYGVKD. Trimming removed 5 bases at V and 9 bases at J, with 17 bases between. The CDR3 nucleotides read TGTGCCATCAGTCCGGGACCCGGGGTCTTGCCCCAGCATTTT. It yields the protein CAISPGPGVLPQHF.

V is TRBV29-1 and J is TRBJ1-2; 9 bases are a match to TRBD1. Germline V gene lookup returns CDR1 SQVTM and CDR2 ANQGSEA. The CDR3 length is 12 residues. J gave up 7 bases and V 3 bases, and 3 bases lay outside the gene matches. DNA for the CDR3: TGCAGCGTTGAGGCGACAGGGGGTGGCTACACCTTC. It codes for CSVEATGGGYTF.

This chain links TRBV5-1 with TRBJ2-5; 10 nucleotides align to TRBD1. Germline V gene lookup returns CDR1 SGHRS and CDR2 YFSETQ. Trimming took 2 bases from V and 5 from J; bases not matched to a gene: 9. This CDR3 is built from 16 residues. Here the CDR3 reads CASSLTRQGAGETQYF. CDR3 sequence (DNA): TGCGCCAGCAGCTTAACCAGACAGGGGGCAGGGGAGACCCAGTACTTC.

CDR3 region: CASSSLDRGNQPQHF. The CDR3 DNA reads as TGTGCCAGTAGTTCGTTAGACAGGGGGAATCAGCCCCAGCATTTT. V usage is TRBV19 and J usage is TRBJ1-5; 9 nucleotides agree with TRBD1. The V and J ends lost 5 bases and 4 bases, in that order; junction bases with no gene match: 6. The CDR3 sequence is 15 residues long. Looked up from germline, CDR1 is LNHDA and CDR2 is SQIVND (reference sequence). Drawing the rest from reference TRBV19 and TRBJ1-5, the complete variable domain is DGGITQSPKYLFRKEGQNVTLSCEQNLNHDAMYWYRQDPGQGLRLIYYSQIVNDFQKGDIAEGYSVSREKKESFPLTVTSAQKNPTAFYLCASSSLDRGNQPQHFGDGTRLSIL.

The rearrangement uses TRBV18 and TRBJ2-7; no clear D gene. The CDR3 totals 15 residues. Germline CDR1 KGHSH, CDR2 LQKENI. The V end lost 3 bases, the J end lost 2 bases, and 14 bases lay between the germline ends. The CDR3 here is CASSPSEQLTYEQYF. The CDR3 DNA reads as TGTGCCAGCTCACCGTCGGAACAGCTTACCTACGAGCAGTACTTC. Together with reference TRBV18 and TRBJ2-7, the CDR3 gives the full variable domain: NAGVMQNPRHLVRRRGQEARLRCSPMKGHSHVYWYRQLPEEGLKFMVYLQKENIIDESGMPKERFSAEFPKEGPSILRIQQVVRGDSAAYFCASSPSEQLTYEQYFGPGTRLTVT.

The chain has TRBV6-6 and TRBJ2-7; 10 positions match TRBD2. Germline V gene data show CDR1 as MNHNY and CDR2 as SVGAGI (reference sequence). CDR3 length: 15 amino acids. With 2 bases clipped from V and 6 bases from J, the junction kept 7 bases outside the gene matches. This CDR3 is CASSYGLAGAGEQYF. CDR3 nucleotide sequence: TGTGCCAGCAGTTACGGGCTAGCGGGGGCGGGCGAGCAGTACTTC.

V gene TRBV18 combines with J gene TRBJ2-7, with D perhaps TRBD1 or TRBD2 (5 bases each). The CDR3 consists of 13 residues. The V gene's germline CDR1 is KGHSH and CDR2 LQKENI. V dropped 6 bases and J dropped 5 bases, with 14 bases sitting between them. The CDR3 DNA is TGTGCCAGCTCGCCTTCACAGGAGGACGAGCAGTACTTC. It is translated as CASSPSQEDEQYF.

The V call is TRBV5-1, the J call TRBJ1-6, with TRBD1 matching over 7 bases. The V and J ends lost 4 bases and 7 bases, in that order; junction bases with no gene match: 5. The CDR3 has 14 residues. Germline values: CDR1 SGHRS, CDR2 YFSETQ. The CDR3 nucleotides are TGCGCCAGCAGCATGGGACAGCCCAATTCACCCCTCCACTTT. Translation gives CASSMGQPNSPLHF.

The rearrangement links TRBV6-1 to TRBJ1-1; D ambiguous. The V gene lost 2 bases and the J gene lost 3 bases, with 10 bases spanning the gap. CDR1 and CDR2 from the germline V gene are MNHNS and SASEGT. CDR3 size: 14 residues. Here the CDR3 DNA reads TGTGCCAGCAGTGAATCGAAGAGATACACTGAAGCTTTCTTT. The encoded protein is CASSESKRYTEAFF.

This clone came up once. The chain has TRBV20-1 and TRBJ2-1, with a possible D match to TRBD2 (6 bases). The germline V and J ends were trimmed by 3 bases and 3 bases, with 15 bases remaining between them. The CDR3 is made up of 15 amino acids. Germline V gene lookup returns CDR1 DFQATT and CDR2 SNEGSKA (reference sequence). The CDR3 region is CSASFPSVVYNEQFF. Here the CDR3 DNA reads TGCAGTGCTAGTTTCCCTAGCGTCGTCTACAATGAGCAGTTCTTC.

The V and J genes are TRBV5-1 and TRBJ2-5; D possibly corresponds to TRBD1 (6 bases). The V gene lost 0 bases and the J gene lost 3 bases, with 18 bases spanning the gap. The CDR3 is 17 amino acids. Germline values: CDR1 SGHRS, CDR2 YFSETQ. The CDR3 is CASSLVAGQSVEETQYF. The CDR3 coding sequence is TGCGCCAGCAGCTTGGTTGCCGGACAGTCGGTTGAAGAGACCCAGTACTTC.

The chain recombines TRBV7-8 with TRBJ1-5, with D perhaps matching TRBD1 (6 bases). The CDR3 consists of 15 residues. Germline assignment: CDR1 SGHVS and CDR2 FQNEAQ. The germline V and J ends were trimmed by 3 bases and 4 bases, with 13 bases remaining between them. The CDR3 DNA is TGTGCCAGCAGCTTCCAGGACAGCTTTAATCAGCCCCAGCATTTT. Protein sequence: CASSFQDSFNQPQHF.